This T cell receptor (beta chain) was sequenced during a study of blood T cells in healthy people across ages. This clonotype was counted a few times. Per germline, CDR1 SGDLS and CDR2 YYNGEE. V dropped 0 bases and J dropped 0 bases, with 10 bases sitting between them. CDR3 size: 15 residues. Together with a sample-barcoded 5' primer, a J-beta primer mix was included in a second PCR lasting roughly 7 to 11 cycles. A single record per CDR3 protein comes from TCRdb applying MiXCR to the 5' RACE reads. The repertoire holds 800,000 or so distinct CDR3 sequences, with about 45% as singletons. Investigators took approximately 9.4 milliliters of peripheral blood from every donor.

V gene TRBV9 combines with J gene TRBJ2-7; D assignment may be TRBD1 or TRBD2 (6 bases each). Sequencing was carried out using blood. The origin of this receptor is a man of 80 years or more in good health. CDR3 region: CASSVGGGNSYEQYF. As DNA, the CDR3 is TGTGCCAGCAGCGTAGGAGGGGGGAACTCCTACGAGCAGTACTTC.